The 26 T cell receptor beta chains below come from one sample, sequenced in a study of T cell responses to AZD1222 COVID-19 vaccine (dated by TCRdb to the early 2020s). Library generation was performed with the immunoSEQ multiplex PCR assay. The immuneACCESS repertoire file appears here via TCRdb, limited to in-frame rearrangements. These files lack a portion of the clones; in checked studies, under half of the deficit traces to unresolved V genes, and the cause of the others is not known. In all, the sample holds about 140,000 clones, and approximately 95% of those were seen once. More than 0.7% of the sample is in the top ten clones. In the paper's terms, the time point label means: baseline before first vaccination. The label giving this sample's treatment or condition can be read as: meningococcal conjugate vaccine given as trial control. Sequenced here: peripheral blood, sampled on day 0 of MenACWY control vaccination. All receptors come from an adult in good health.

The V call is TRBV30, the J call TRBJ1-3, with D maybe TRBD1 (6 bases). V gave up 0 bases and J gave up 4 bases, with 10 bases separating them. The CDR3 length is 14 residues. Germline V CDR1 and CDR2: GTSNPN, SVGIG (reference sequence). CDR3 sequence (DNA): TGTGCCTGGAGTGTGGGGGGGCCCGGAAACACCATATATTTT. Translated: CAWSVGGPGNTIYF.

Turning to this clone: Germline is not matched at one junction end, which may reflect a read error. The CDR3 DNA sequence: TGTGCCAGCAGTTACGCTCGGACCAGCAGTCAGCCCCAGCATTTT. Its translation: CASSYARTSSQPQHF. The genes are TRBV6-5 and TRBJ1-5, with D unclear. The CDR3 has 15 residues. Germline CDR1 reads MNHEY; CDR2 reads SVGAGI.

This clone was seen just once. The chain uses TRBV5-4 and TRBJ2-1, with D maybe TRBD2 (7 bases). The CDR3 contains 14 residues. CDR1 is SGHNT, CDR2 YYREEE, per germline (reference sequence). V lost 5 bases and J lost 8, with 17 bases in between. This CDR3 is CASSRGALSDEQFF. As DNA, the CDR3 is TGTGCCAGCAGTCGGGGGGCTCTTAGCGATGAGCAGTTCTTC.

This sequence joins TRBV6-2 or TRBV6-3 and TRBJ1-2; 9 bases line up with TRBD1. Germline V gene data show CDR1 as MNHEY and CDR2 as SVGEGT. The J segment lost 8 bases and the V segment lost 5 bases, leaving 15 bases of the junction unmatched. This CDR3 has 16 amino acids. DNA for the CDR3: TGTGCCAGCAGTGCCGGGACAGGGTTGAGCATCGGAGGCTACACCTTC. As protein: CASSAGTGLSIGGYTF.

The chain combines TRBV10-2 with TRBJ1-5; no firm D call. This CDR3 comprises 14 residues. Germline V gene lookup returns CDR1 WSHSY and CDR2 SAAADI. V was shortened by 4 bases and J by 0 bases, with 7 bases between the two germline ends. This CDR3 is CASSVRDSNQPQHF. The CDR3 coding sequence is TGCGCCAGCAGTGTGAGGGATAGCAATCAGCCCCAGCATTTT.

This CDR3 is CASSLGHQEAFF. For the CDR3, the DNA is TGCGCCAGCAGCTTAGGACACCAAGAAGCTTTCTTT. V is TRBV5-1 and J is TRBJ1-1; tentative D call: TRBD1 (5 bases). The CDR3 spans 12 residues. Germline CDR1 and CDR2: SGHRS and YFSETQ. Trimming pared 2 bases from V and 8 bases from J, leaving 10 bases between.

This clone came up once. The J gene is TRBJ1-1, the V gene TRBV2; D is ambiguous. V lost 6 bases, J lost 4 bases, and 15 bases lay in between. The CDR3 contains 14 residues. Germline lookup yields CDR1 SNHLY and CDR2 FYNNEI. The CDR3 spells CASRYILHFTEAFF. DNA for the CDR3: TGTGCCAGCAGGTATATTCTTCACTTCACTGAAGCTTTCTTT.

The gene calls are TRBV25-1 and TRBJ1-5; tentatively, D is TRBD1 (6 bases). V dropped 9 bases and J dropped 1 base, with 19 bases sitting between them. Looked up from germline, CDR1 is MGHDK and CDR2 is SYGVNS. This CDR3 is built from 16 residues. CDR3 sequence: CASSDRGTSSNQPQHF. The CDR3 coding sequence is TGTGCCAGTAGCGACCGGGGGACATCAAGCAATCAGCCCCAGCATTTT.

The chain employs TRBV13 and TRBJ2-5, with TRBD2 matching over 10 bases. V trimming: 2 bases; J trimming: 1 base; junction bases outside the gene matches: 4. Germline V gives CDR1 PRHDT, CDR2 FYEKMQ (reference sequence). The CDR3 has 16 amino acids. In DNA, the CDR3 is TGTGCCAGCAGCTTACTAGCGGGGGCAGGCCAAGAGACCCAGTACTTC. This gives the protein CASSLLAGAGQETQYF.

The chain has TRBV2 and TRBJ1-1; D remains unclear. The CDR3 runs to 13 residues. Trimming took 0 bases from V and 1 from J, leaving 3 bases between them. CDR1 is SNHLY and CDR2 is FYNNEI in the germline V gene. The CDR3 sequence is CASSEAGNTEAFF. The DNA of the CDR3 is TGTGCCAGCAGTGAAGCAGGGAACACTGAAGCTTTCTTT.

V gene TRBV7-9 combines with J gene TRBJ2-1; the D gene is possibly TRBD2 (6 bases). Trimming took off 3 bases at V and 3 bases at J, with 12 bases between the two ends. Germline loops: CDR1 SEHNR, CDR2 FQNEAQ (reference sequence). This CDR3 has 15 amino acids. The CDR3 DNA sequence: TGTGCCAGCAGCTTCATGAGCGGGCGCTACAATGAGCAGTTCTTC. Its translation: CASSFMSGRYNEQFF.

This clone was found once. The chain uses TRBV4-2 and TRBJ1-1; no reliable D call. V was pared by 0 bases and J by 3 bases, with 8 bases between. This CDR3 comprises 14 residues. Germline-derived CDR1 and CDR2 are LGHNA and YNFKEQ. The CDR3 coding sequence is TGTGCCAGCAGCCAAGATTCGGGCGACACTGAAGCTTTCTTT. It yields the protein CASSQDSGDTEAFF.

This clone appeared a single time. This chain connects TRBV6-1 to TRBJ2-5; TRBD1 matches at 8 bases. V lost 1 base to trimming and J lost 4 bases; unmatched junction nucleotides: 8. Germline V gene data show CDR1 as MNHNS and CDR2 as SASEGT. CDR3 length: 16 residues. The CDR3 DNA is TGTGCCAGCAGTGAAGATCGAGCAGGGACAGGAGAGACCCAGTACTTC. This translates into CASSEDRAGTGETQYF.

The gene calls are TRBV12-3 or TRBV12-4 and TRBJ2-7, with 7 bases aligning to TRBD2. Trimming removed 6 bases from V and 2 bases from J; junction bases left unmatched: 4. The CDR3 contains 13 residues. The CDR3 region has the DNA TGTGCCAGCAGACCAACTAGCGCCTACGAGCAGTACTTC. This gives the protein CASRPTSAYEQYF.

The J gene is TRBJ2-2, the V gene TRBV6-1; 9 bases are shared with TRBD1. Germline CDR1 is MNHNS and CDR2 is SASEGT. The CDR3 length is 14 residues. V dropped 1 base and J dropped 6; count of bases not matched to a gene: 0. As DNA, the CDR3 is TGTGCCAGCAGTGAAGGGACAGGGGCCGGGGAGCTGTTTTTT. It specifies CASSEGTGAGELFF.

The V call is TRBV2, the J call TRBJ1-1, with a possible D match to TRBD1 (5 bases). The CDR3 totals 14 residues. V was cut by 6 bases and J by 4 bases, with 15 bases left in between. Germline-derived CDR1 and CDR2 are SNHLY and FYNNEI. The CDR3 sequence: CASSSQGRVTEAFF. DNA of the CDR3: TGTGCCAGCAGCTCGCAGGGCAGGGTCACTGAAGCTTTCTTT.

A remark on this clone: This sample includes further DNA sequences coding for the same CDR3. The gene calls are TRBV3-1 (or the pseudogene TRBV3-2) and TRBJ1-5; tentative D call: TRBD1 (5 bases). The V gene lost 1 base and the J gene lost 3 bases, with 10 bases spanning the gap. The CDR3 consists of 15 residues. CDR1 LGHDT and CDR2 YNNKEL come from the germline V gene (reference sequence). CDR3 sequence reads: CASSQGQGDNQPQHF. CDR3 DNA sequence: TGTGCCAGCAGCCAAGGGCAAGGGGACAATCAGCCCCAGCATTTT.

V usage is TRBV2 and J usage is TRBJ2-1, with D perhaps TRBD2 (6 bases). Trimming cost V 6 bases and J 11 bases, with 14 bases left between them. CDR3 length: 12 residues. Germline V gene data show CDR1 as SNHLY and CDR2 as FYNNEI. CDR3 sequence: CASRLDGGKQFF. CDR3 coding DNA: TGTGCCAGCAGGCTAGACGGGGGTAAGCAGTTCTTC.

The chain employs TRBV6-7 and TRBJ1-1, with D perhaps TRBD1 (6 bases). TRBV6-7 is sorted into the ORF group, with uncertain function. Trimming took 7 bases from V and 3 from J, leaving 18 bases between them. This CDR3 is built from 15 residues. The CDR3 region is CASNLLGGRDTEAFF. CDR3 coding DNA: TGTGCCAGCAATTTACTAGGGGGTAGGGACACTGAAGCTTTCTTT.

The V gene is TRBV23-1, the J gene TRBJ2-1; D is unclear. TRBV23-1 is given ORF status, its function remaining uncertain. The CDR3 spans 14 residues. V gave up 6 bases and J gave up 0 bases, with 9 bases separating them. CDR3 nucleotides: TGCGCCAGCAGAAAAATCTACTCCTACAATGAGCAGTTCTTC. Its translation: CASRKIYSYNEQFF.

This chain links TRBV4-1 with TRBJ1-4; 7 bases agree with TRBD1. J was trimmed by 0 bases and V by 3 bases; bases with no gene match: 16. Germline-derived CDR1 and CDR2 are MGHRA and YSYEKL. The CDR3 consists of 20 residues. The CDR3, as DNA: TGCGCCAGCAGCCAGCGGGACTCACTTCAAACAGGGGCAACTAATGAAAAACTGTTTTTT. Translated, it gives CASSQRDSLQTGATNEKLFF.

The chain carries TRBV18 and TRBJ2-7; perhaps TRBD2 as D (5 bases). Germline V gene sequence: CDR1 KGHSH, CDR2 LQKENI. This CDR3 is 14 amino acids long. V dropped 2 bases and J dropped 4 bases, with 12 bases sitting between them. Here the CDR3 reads CASSPGGAIYEQYF. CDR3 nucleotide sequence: TGTGCCAGCTCACCAGGAGGAGCTATATACGAGCAGTACTTC.

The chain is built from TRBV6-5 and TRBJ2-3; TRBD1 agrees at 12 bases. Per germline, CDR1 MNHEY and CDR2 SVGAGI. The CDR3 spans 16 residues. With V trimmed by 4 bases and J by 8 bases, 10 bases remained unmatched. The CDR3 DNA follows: TGTGCCAGCAGTTCCCCGGGACAGGGGGCGGTTTCTACGCAGTATTTT. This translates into CASSSPGQGAVSTQYF.

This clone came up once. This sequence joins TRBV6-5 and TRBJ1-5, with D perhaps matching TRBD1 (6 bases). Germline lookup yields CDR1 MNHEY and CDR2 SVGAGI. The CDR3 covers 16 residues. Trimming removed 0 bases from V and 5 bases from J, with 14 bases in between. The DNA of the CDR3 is TGTGCCAGCAGTTACTCGGGCAGGGGAGGTGATCAGCCCCAGCATTTT. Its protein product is CASSYSGRGGDQPQHF.

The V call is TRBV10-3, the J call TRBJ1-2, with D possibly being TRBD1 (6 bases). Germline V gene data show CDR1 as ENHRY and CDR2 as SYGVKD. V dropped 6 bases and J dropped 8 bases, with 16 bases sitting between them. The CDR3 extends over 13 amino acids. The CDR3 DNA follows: TGTGCCATCAGCGTGGACAGCAAGCCAGGCTACACCTTC. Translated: CAISVDSKPGYTF.

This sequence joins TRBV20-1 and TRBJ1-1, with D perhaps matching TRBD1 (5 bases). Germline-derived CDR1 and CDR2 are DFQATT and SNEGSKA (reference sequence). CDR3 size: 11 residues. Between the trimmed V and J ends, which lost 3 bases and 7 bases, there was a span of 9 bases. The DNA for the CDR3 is TGCAGTGCTAGTAGGGGTTATGAAGCTTTCTTT. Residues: CSASRGYEAFF.